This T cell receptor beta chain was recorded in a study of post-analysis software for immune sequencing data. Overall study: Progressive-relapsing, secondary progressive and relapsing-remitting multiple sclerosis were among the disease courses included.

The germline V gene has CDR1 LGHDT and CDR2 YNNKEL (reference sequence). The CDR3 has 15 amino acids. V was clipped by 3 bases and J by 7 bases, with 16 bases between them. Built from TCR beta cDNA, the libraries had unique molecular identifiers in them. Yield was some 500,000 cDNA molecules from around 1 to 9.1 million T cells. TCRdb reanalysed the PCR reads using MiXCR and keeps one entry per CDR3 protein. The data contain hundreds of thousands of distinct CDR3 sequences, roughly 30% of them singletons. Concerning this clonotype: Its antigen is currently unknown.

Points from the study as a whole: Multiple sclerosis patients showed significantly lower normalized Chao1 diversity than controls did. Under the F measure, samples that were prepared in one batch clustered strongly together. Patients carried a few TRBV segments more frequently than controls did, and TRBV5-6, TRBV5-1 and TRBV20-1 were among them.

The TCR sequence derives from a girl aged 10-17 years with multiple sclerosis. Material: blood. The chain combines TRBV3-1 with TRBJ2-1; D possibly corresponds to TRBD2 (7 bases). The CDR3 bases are TGTGCCAGCAGCCACGGGGGGCTTCGATGGAATGAGCAGTTCTTC. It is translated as CASSHGGLRWNEQFF.